This TCR beta chain was documented in a study of shared T cell receptors in the human thymus (TCRdb year 2021). A note on the overall study: The study examined how self-reactive, shared T-cell receptor alpha chains are generated in the human thymus.

The CDR3 runs 13 residues from the cysteine to the phenylalanine. Kept here is only the CDR3 DNA, which spans 39 bases and is read in frame from base 1. Germline trimming amounts to 5 bases on V and 3 bases on J, with 2 as the count of junction bases outside the gene matches. Looking up the germline V gene yields CDR1 MNHEY and CDR2 SVGAGI. Libraries were made using the immunoSEQ multiplex PCR assay. This is the immuneACCESS table as TCRdb keeps it, with only in-frame sequences that have V and J called. A part of the clones is gone; compared with another copy, unresolved V genes explain less than half, and the rest is unexplained. Across this sample there are hundreds of thousands of clones, with around 89% seen only once. About 0.01% of the sample rests with the top ten. Only a few counts were recorded for this clone. The target of this receptor is not known. No much larger clone is present one base from it, and per-base qualities are unavailable.

The data were also submitted as part of a second study, on human thymus T cells. That second report states: Immunologically healthy infants undergoing open corrective cardiac surgery for congenital heart defects in Finland were used as donors. The thymus tissue came from surgical resects taken out during corrective cardiac surgery. Biased V and J gene segment usage appeared to be present in both thymic and peripheral blood repertoires. The related research reported highly overlapping thymic TCR repertoires among unrelated individuals. TCR alpha and beta repertoires from fewer than ten infant thymus samples and a few related peripheral blood samples were characterized in the study. Donor ages ranging from roughly 6 to 250 days were recorded, and more than five male and a couple of female infants were included in the cohort. Thymocytes were mechanically released from the tissue and were stored as pellets of roughly 10-34 million cells at -70 degrees C. Genomic DNA was extracted from frozen cell pellets with a QIAsymphony instrument. The immunoSEQ multiplex PCR assay was used to amplify the TCRB and TCRAD loci from a standardized amount of quality-controlled genomic DNA. The amplicons spanned the V(D)J region and were long enough to cover the CDR3 and allow V and J genes to be identified. The amplicons were sequenced on an Illumina platform via the commercial immunoSEQ service. Primer bias and sequencing errors were corrected using previously described methods, and TCRAD and TCRB definitions followed the IMGT database. Repertoires were analysed with immunoSEQ Analyzer 3.0 and VDJTools, covering basic statistics, V/J segment usage, diversity estimates, rarefaction and pairwise overlap. To estimate diversity, the Chao1, ChaoE, Efron-Thisted, Shannon and inverse Simpson indices were applied, and diversity was also estimated on datasets down-sampled to the smallest sample. For repertoire overlap, CDR3 nucleotide sequence, V gene and J gene had to match strictly, and clustering was done by Jaccard-based multidimensional scaling. On average, thymus samples gave about 810,000 unique TCRB clonotypes, whereas blood samples gave about 84,000.

Sequencing was carried out using thymocytes. The receptor chain draws on TRBV6-5 and TRBJ2-5, with TRBD1 identical over 8 junction bases. The sequence came from a boy under three years old with a congenital heart defect. Donor details come from another sample of the same person, matched by shared clones. The CDR3 sequence is CASSRGQEETQYF. Read as DNA, the sequence is TGTGCCAGCAGTCGGGGACAGGAAGAGACCCAGTACTTC.